One sample yielded the 19 T cell receptor beta chains listed below, sequenced in a study of blood T cells in healthy people across ages. Using a J-beta primer mix together with a sample-barcoded 5' primer, a second PCR was run for roughly 7 to 12 cycles. A single record per CDR3 protein comes from TCRdb applying MiXCR to the 5' RACE reads. Among 540,000 or so distinct CDR3 sequences, approximately 30% were seen once, and the ten largest hold less than 20%. The specimen was blood. The receptors shown here come from a woman aged 70-85 years in good health.

The V gene is TRBV5-6, the J gene TRBJ2-7, with D perhaps matching TRBD1 (6 bases). Germline CDR1 SGHDT, CDR2 YYEEEE. The CDR3 loop spans 14 amino acids. V was shortened by 4 bases and J by 6 bases, with 17 bases between the two germline ends. The CDR3 DNA reads as TGTGCCAGCAGCATCAGGGGCGCGGGTGTCGAGCAGTACTTC. It encodes CASSIRGAGVEQYF.

This chain connects TRBV27 to TRBJ1-2; D is possibly TRBD1 (6 bases). In germline, CDR1 is MNHEY, CDR2 SMNVEV (reference sequence). This CDR3 has 15 residues. Trimming cost V 2 bases and J 2 bases, with 12 bases left between them. In DNA form, the CDR3 reads TGTGCCAGCAGTTTAAAAGGGGGGCGAAACTATGGCTACACCTTC. The encoded protein is CASSLKGGRNYGYTF.

Only a few counts were recorded for this clonotype. This chain links TRBV7-9 with TRBJ2-5; 9 bases are shared with TRBD2. The length of the CDR3 is 16 residues. Germline CDR1 reads SEHNR; CDR2 reads FQNEAQ (reference sequence). Losses at the gene ends were 4 bases for V and 7 bases for J; bases not matched to a gene: 13. The CDR3 nucleotides read TGTGCCAGCAGCTACTGGACTAGCGTCTTCTTGGGGACCCAGTACTTC. Its translation is CASSYWTSVFLGTQYF.

V is TRBV12-3 or TRBV12-4 and J is TRBJ2-3, with TRBD1 matching over 8 bases. V trimming: 5 bases; J trimming: 1 base; junction bases outside the gene matches: 8. The CDR3 has 16 residues. This chain's CDR3 is CASSAPDRGGTDTQYF. CDR3 DNA: TGTGCCAGCAGTGCCCCTGACAGGGGCGGCACAGATACGCAGTATTTT.

This clonotype was observed a few times. The chain is built from TRBV5-1 and TRBJ1-1; D gene ambiguous. Trimming pared 7 bases from V and 2 bases from J, leaving 15 bases between. CDR1 SGHRS and CDR2 YFSETQ come from the germline V gene. This CDR3 has 14 amino acids. CDR3 sequence reads: CASRTPPFNTEAFF. CDR3 DNA sequence: TGCGCCAGCCGGACCCCGCCATTTAACACTGAAGCTTTCTTT.

This clonotype showed up just a few times. As DNA, the CDR3 is TGTGCCACCGTTAGCGGGGGGAGCACAGATACGCAGTATTTT. Translated: CATVSGGSTDTQYF. This sequence joins TRBV6-2 or TRBV6-3 and TRBJ2-3, with 10 bases fitting TRBD2. The CDR3 has 14 residues. V lost 10 bases to trimming and J lost 0 bases; unmatched junction nucleotides: 4. The V gene's germline CDR1 is MNHEY and CDR2 SVGEGT.

This chain links TRBV20-1 with TRBJ2-1; D gene uncertain. CDR3 size: 15 residues. Germline CDR1 and CDR2: DFQATT and SNEGSKA (reference sequence). V dropped 6 bases and J dropped 8 bases, with 23 bases sitting between them. The CDR3 DNA sequence: TGCAGTGCCACCCCGGGCACCAAAGGCGACGATGAGCAGTTCTTC. The encoded protein is CSATPGTKGDDEQFF.

This clonotype was seen more than once but under ten times. V gene TRBV4-3 combines with J gene TRBJ1-5, with D possibly matching TRBD1 (5 bases). The CDR3 has 15 residues. From germline, CDR1 is LGHNA and CDR2 YSLEER. The V gene lost 6 bases and the J gene lost 0 bases, with 12 bases spanning the gap. In DNA, the CDR3 is TGCGCCAGCAGTCAACAGGTTTATAGCAATCAGCCCCAGCATTTT. Translating gives CASSQQVYSNQPQHF.

This CDR3 reads CASSLGGQTQYF. DNA for the CDR3: TGTGCCAGCAGCTTAGGGGGTCAGACCCAGTACTTC. The rearrangement uses TRBV7-9 and TRBJ2-5; D remains ambiguous. CDR1 SEHNR and CDR2 FQNEAQ come from the germline V gene (reference sequence). The CDR3 consists of 12 residues. V was trimmed by 1 base and J by 6 bases, leaving 6 bases between them.

In its sample, this clonotype was seen a few times. The chain carries TRBV5-4 and TRBJ2-2, with D maybe TRBD2 (6 bases). The CDR3 contains 17 residues. The V gene lost 4 bases and the J gene lost 4 bases, with 20 bases spanning the gap. The germline V gene encodes CDR1 SGHNT and CDR2 YYREEE (reference sequence). CDR3: CASSPPGGGKGTGELFF. The CDR3 nucleotides are TGTGCCAGCAGCCCCCCGGGTGGAGGGAAGGGCACCGGGGAGCTGTTTTTT. The entire variable domain, with the rest obtained from reference TRBV5-4 and TRBJ2-2, is as follows: ETGVTQSPTHLIKTRGQQVTLRCSSQSGHNTVSWYQQALGQGPQFIFQYYREEENGRGNFPPRFSGLQFPNYSSELNVNALELDDSALYLCASSPPGGGKGTGELFFGEGSRLTVL.

V is TRBV27 and J is TRBJ2-7, with 8 bases lining up with TRBD1. Germline CDR1 is MNHEY and CDR2 is SMNVEV (reference sequence). The CDR3 contains 16 residues. The junction had 10 bases not matched to a gene; V was cut back by 6 bases and J by 0 bases. For the CDR3, the DNA is TGTGCCAGCAGCGAACAGGGGGGCTTTAGCTCCTACGAGCAGTACTTC. Protein: CASSEQGGFSSYEQYF.

The V and J genes are TRBV20-1 and TRBJ2-5, with 10 bases fitting TRBD2. The V gene end was trimmed by 6 bases and the J gene end by 4 bases; junction bases not matched to a gene: 11. Germline loops: CDR1 DFQATT, CDR2 SNEGSKA (reference sequence). CDR3 length equals 15 residues. Here the CDR3 DNA reads TGCAGTGCCCATACACTAGCGGGACTAAGAGAGACCCAGTACTTC. Translation gives CSAHTLAGLRETQYF.

This clonotype was seen more than once but under ten times. V usage is TRBV5-5 and J usage is TRBJ1-1; D unresolved. CDR1 is SGHKS and CDR2 is YYEKEE in the germline V gene (reference sequence). V was shortened by 0 bases and J by 5 bases, with 20 bases between the two germline ends. This CDR3 is 17 amino acids long. CDR3: CASSLGLGRSGGTEAFF. The CDR3 DNA reads TGTGCCAGCAGCTTGGGCCTGGGCCGCTCAGGAGGGACTGAAGCTTTCTTT.

This clonotype was observed a handful of times. The chain joins TRBV20-1 to TRBJ1-4; D is possibly TRBD1 (5 bases). Germline CDR1 reads DFQATT; CDR2 reads SNEGSKA (reference sequence). The CDR3 sequence is 19 residues long. V lost 0 bases and J 10 bases, leaving 30 bases between the germline ends. CDR3 in amino acids: CSARDKAGLDGGAYGKLFF. The CDR3 DNA is TGCAGTGCTAGAGATAAGGCAGGGTTGGATGGGGGTGCATATGGAAAACTGTTTTTT.

In regard to this clonotype: Germline and junction disagree at one end, which may indicate a read error. The chain combines TRBV2 with TRBJ2-3, with 7 bases fitting TRBD2. CDR3 length: 12 residues. The germline V gene encodes CDR1 SNHLY and CDR2 FYNNEI. The CDR3 DNA reads TGTGCCAGCAGTGGTGGGGGGGTGGAGGCTCAATTT. Amino acids: CASSGGGVEAQF.

A few counts support this clonotype. This chain links TRBV29-1 with TRBJ2-1; tentatively, D is TRBD1 (6 bases). CDR3 size: 16 residues. V lost 4 bases and J lost 4, with 20 bases in between. Germline values: CDR1 SQVTM, CDR2 ANQGSEA. CDR3 sequence: CSVAGTGTLQYNEQFF. CDR3 bases: TGCAGCGTTGCTGGGACCGGGACACTTCAATACAATGAGCAGTTCTTC.

This clonotype was detected only a few times. The CDR3, as DNA: TGTGCCAGCAGCCGCGGGACTAGCGGGGGTAATGAGCAGTTCTTC. As protein: CASSRGTSGGNEQFF. The chain is built from TRBV3-1 and TRBJ2-1; TRBD2 matches 14 bases. Germline CDR1 LGHDT, CDR2 YNNKEL (reference sequence). The CDR3 spans 15 residues. V lost 4 bases to trimming and J lost 7 bases; unmatched junction nucleotides: 3.

This clonotype was counted between two and nine times. The chain is built from TRBV6-5 and TRBJ1-5; possible D gene TRBD1, 6 bases. The CDR3 consists of 14 residues. Germline-derived CDR1 and CDR2 are MNHEY and SVGAGI. The germline V and J ends were trimmed by 2 bases and 5 bases, with 10 bases remaining between them. CDR3 amino acids: CASSYAGDHQPQHF. CDR3 sequence (DNA): TGTGCCAGCAGTTACGCAGGGGATCATCAGCCCCAGCATTTT.

As to this clonotype: The junction departs from germline at one end; a sequencing error may be responsible. The rearrangement joins TRBV12-3 or TRBV12-4 to TRBJ1-3, with no clear D. This CDR3 is 15 amino acids long. CDR3: CASSHGRSSGNTTYF. The CDR3 region has the DNA TGTGCCAGCAGTCATGGACGGTCCTCTGGAAACACCACATATTTT.